What follows describes a single T cell receptor (beta chain). Its antigen is as yet unknown. The patients all showed relapse after autologous stem cell transplantation, while their brentuximab vedotin exposure varied. This CDR3 contains 15 residues. V lost 3 bases and J lost 0, with 10 bases in between. Germline CDR1 is LNHNV and CDR2 is YYDKDF (reference sequence). This entry belongs to a study of PD-1 blockade in classical Hodgkin lymphoma. Study details: Intravenous nivolumab at 3 mg/kg was given to patients every 2 weeks. Study-wide results and caveats: By C4D1, CD4+ diversity increased significantly, especially in complete responders. Relative to healthy donors, newly diagnosed patients reportedly had lower baseline TCR diversity, which was reported as lower still in relapsed/refractory patients. No one has yet defined what causes the repertoire differences, which may be disease activity or prior therapy.

Libraries were prepared by immunoSEQ multiplex PCR; TCRdb keeps only in-frame clonotypes and omits some of them. The sample lists roughly 140,000 clones; about 78% were seen once. The receptor's source is a human donor with classical Hodgkin lymphoma. The chain links TRBV15 to TRBJ2-3; TRBD2 might be the D (6 bases). The sample was peripheral blood mononuclear cells (PBMCs), taken before the second cycle of nivolumab. CDR3 amino acids: CATSSSGASTDTQYF. The CDR3 coding sequence is TGTGCCACCAGCAGTAGCGGCGCTAGCACAGATACGCAGTATTTT. Using reference TRBV15 and TRBJ2-3 for the parts outside the CDR3, the full variable domain is DAMVIQNPRYQVTQFGKPVTLSCSQTLNHNVMYWYQQKSSQAPKLLFHYYDKDFNNEADTPDNFQSRRPNTSFCFLDIRSPGLGDTAMYLCATSSSGASTDTQYFGPGTRLTVL.